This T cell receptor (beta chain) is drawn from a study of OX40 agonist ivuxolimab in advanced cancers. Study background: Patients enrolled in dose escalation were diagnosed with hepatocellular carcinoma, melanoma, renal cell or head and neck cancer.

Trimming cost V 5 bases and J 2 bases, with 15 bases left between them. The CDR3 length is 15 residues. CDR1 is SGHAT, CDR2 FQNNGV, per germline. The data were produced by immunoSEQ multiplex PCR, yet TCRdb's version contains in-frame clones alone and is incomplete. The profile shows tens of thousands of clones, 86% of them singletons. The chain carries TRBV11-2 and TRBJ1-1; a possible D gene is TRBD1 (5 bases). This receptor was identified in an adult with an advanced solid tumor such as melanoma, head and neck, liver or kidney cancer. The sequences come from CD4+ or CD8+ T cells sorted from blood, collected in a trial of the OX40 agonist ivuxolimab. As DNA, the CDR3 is TGTGCCAGCAGCGTTAGGGAGAGGACAAACACTGAAGCTTTCTTT. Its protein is CASSVRERTNTEAFF.